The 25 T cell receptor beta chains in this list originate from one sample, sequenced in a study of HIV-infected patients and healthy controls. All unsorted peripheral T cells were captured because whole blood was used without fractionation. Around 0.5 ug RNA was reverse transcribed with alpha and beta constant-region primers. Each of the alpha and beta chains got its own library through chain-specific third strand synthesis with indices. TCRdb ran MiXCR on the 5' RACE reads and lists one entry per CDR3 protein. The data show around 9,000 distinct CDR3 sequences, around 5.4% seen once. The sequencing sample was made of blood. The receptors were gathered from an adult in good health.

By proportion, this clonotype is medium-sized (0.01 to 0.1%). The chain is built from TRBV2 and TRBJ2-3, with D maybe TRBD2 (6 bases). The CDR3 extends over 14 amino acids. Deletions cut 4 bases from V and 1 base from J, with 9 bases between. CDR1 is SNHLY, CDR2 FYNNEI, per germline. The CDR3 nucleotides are TGTGCCAGCAGTGTGGGCGGGGGCACAGATACGCAGTATTTT. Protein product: CASSVGGGTDTQYF.

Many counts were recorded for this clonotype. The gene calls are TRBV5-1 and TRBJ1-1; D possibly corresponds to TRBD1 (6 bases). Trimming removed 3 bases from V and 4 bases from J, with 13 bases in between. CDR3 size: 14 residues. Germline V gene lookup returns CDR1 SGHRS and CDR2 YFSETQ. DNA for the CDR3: TGCGCCAGCAGCTCCAGGGGAGATGGCACTGAAGCTTTCTTT. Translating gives CASSSRGDGTEAFF.

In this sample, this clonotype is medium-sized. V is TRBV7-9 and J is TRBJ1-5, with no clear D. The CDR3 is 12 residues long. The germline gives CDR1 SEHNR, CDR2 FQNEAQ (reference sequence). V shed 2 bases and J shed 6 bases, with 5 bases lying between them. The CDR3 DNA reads TGTGCCAGCAGCTTAAACTCTCAGCCCCAGCATTTT. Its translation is CASSLNSQPQHF.

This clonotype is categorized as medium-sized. DNA for the CDR3: TGTGCCAGCAGTTTAGCCGGGGGGACCCGGGAGCTGTTTTTT. The encoded protein is CASSLAGGTRELFF. The chain uses TRBV12-3 or TRBV12-4 and TRBJ2-2, with 7 bases matching TRBD2. The junction had 4 bases not matched to a gene; V was cut back by 0 bases and J by 9 bases. The CDR3 is 14 amino acids.

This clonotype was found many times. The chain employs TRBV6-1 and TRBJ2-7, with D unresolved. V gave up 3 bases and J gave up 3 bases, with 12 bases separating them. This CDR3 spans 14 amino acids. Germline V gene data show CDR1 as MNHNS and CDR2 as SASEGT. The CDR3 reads CASSEPLGIYEQYF. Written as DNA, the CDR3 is TGTGCCAGCAGTGAGCCTTTAGGGATCTACGAGCAGTACTTC.

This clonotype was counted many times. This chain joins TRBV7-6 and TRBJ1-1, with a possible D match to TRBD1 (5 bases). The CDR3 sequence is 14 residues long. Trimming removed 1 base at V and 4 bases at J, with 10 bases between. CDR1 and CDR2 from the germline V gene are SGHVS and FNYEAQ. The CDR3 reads CASSLGRAVTEAFF. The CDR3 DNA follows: TGTGCCAGCAGCTTAGGCAGGGCAGTCACTGAAGCTTTCTTT.

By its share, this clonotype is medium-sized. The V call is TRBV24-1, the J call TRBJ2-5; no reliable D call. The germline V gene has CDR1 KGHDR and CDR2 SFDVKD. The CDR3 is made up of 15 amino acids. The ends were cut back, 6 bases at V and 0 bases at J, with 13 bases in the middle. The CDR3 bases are TGTGCCACCAGTTTTTTAGTTCTGGACCAAGAGACCCAGTACTTC. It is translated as CATSFLVLDQETQYF.

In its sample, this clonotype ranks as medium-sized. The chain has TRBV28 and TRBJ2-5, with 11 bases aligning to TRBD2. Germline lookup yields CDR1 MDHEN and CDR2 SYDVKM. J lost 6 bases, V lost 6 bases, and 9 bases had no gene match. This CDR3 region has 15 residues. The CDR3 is CASRELAGASKTQYF. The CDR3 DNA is TGTGCCAGCAGGGAACTAGCGGGAGCTTCGAAGACCCAGTACTTC.

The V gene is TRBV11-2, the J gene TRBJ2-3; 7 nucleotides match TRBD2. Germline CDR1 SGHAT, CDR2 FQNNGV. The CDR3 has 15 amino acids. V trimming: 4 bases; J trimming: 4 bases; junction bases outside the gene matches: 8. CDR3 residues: CASSSLRGVADTQYF. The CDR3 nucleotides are TGTGCCAGCAGCTCCCTTCGGGGGGTGGCAGATACGCAGTATTTT.

As DNA, the CDR3 is TGTGCCAGCAGCTTAGTGGCTACGGGACAGATCACTGAAGCTTTCTTT. Translated: CASSLVATGQITEAFF. V and J are TRBV7-2 and TRBJ1-1, with TRBD1 identical over 7 bases. The trim removed 1 base at V and 4 bases at J, leaving 9 bases unmatched. The germline V gene has CDR1 SGHTA and CDR2 FQGNSA. There are 16 residues in the CDR3. The full variable domain, in which reference TRBV7-2 and TRBJ1-1 provide the parts outside the CDR3, is GAGVSQSPSNKVTEKGKDVELRCDPISGHTALYWYRQSLGQGLEFLIYFQGNSAPDKSGLPSDRFSAERTGGSVSTLTIQRTQQEDSAVYLCASSLVATGQITEAFFGQGTRLTVV.

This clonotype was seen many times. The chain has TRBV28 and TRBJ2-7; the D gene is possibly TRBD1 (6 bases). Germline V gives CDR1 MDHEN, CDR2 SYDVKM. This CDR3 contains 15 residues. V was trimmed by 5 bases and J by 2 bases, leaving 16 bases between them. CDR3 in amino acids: CASSPDRPIAYEQYF. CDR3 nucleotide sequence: TGTGCCAGCAGTCCAGACAGGCCGATCGCCTACGAGCAGTACTTC.

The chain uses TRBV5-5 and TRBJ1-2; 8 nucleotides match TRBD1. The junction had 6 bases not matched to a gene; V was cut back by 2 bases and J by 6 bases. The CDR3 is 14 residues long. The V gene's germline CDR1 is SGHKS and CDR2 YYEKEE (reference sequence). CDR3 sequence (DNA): TGTGCCAGCAGCTTTGCCGGGACAGGAAATGGCTACACCTTC. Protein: CASSFAGTGNGYTF. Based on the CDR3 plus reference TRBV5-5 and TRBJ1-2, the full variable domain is DAGVTQSPTHLIKTRGQQVTLRCSPISGHKSVSWYQQVLGQGPQFIFQYYEKEERGRGNFPDRFSARQFPNYSSELNVNALLLGDSALYLCASSFAGTGNGYTFGSGTRLTVV.

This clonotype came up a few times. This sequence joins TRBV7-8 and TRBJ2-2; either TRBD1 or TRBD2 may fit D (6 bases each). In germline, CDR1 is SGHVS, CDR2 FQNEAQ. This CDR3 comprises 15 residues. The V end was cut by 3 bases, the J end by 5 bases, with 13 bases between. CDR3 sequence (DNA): TGTGCCAGCAGCTTCGGGGGCGCATTTACCGGGGAGCTGTTTTTT. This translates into CASSFGGAFTGELFF.

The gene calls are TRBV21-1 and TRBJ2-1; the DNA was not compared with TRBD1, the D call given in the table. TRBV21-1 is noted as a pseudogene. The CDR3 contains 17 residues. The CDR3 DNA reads TGTGCCAGCAGCAAAAGCGACGGACAGGGGACTTACAATGAGCAGTTCTTC. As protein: CASSKSDGQGTYNEQFF.

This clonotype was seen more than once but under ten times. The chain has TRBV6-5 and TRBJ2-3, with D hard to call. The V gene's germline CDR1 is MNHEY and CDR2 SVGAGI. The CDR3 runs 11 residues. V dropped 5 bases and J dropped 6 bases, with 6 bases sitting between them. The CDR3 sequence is CASSRHDTQYF. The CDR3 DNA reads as TGTGCCAGCAGTAGACATGATACGCAGTATTTT.

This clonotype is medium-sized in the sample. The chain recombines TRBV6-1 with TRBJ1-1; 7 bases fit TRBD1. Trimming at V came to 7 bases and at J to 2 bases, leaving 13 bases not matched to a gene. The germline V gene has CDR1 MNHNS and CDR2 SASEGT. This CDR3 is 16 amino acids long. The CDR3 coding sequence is TGTGCCAGCACCCTTAGGCGGACAGGCTATAACACTGAAGCTTTCTTT. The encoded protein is CASTLRRTGYNTEAFF.

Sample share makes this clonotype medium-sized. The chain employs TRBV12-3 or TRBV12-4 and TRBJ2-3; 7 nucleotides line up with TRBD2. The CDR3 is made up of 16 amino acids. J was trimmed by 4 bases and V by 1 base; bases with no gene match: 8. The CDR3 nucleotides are TGTGCCAGCAGTTTAGGCGGGGGAACCGGTTCAGATACGCAGTATTTT. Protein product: CASSLGGGTGSDTQYF.

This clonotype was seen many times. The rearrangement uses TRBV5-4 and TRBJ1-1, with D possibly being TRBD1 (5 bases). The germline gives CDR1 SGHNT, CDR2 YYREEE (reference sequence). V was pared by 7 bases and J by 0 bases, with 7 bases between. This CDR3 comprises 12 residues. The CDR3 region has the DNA TGTGCCAGCGGAGGGGTGAACACTGAAGCTTTCTTT. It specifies CASGGVNTEAFF.

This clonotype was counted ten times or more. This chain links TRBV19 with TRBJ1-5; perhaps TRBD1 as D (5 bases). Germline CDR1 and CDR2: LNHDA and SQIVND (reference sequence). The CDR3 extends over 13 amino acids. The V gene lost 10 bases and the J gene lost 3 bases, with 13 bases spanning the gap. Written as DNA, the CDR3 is TGTGCCACCAGGACACGGGACAATCAGCCCCAGCATTTT. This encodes CATRTRDNQPQHF.

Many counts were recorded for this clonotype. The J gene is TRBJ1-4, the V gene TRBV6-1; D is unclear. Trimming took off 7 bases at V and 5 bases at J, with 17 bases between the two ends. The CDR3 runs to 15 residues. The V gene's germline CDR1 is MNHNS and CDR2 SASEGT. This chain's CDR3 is CASNFEQWVNEKLFF. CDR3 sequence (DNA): TGTGCCAGCAACTTCGAACAGTGGGTAAATGAAAAACTGTTTTTT.

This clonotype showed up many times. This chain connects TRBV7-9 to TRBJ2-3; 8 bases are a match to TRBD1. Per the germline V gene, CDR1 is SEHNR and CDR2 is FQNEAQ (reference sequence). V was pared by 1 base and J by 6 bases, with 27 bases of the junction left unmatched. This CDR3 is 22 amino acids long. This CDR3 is CASSLDQQAILTRTGSGDTQYF. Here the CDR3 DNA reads TGTGCCAGCAGCTTAGACCAACAGGCAATCCTAACCCGGACAGGGTCAGGGGATACGCAGTATTTT.

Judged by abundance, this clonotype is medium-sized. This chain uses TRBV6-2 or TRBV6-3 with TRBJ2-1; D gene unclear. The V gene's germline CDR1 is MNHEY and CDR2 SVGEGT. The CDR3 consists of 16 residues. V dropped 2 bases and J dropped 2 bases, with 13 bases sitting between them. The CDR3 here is CASSYPIGAPYNEQFF. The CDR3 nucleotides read TGTGCCAGCAGTTACCCGATAGGAGCACCCTACAATGAGCAGTTCTTC.

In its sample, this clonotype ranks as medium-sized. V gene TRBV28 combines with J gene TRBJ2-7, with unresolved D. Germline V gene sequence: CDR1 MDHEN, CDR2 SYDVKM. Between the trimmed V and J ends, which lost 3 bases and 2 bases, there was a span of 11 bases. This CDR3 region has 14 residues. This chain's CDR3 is CASSLWEFTYEQYF. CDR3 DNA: TGTGCCAGCAGTTTGTGGGAATTCACCTACGAGCAGTACTTC.

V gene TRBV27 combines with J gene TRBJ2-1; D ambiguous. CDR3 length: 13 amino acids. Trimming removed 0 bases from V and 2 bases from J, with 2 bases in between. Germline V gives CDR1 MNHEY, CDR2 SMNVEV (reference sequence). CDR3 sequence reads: CASSLSPYNEQFF. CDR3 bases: TGTGCCAGCAGTTTATCTCCCTACAATGAGCAGTTCTTC.

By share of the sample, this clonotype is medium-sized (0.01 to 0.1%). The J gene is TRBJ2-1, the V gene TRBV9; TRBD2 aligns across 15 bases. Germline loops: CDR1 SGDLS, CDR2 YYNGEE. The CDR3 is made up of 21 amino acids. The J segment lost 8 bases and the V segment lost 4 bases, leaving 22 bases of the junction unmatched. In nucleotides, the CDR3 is TGTGCCAGCAGCCCACGGATTGTAGGACTAGCGGGGGGGCTCGGTCCGTATGAGCAGTTCTTC. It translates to CASSPRIVGLAGGLGPYEQFF. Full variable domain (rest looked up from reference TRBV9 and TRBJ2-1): DSGVTQTPKHLITATGQRVTLRCSPRSGDLSVYWYQQSLDQGLQFLIQYYNGEERAKGNILERFSAQQFPDLHSELNLSSLELGDSALYFCASSPRIVGLAGGLGPYEQFFGPGTRLTVL.